This is a list of T cell receptor beta chains from one sample in a study of T-cell reconstitution after alpha-beta-depleted transplantation in children. Using its own MiXCR run on the PCR reads, TCRdb lists one record per CDR3 protein. Of approximately 490,000 distinct CDR3 sequences detected, around 13% appear once; the ten largest clones hold about 5.6%. The material sequenced was PBMCs from the stem cell graft donor, taken from the stem cell graft. The source is a human donor who donated a stem cell graft to a child with combined immunodeficiency. The CDR3 runs from the conserved cysteine through the conserved F or W. Each record gives: V gene, J gene, D gene, clone size, CDR3 protein, CDR3 DNA. A D gene is named only where the DNA matches it firmly. The size of a clone is reported for some rows only, either as once, few or many, or as a class for expanded clones.

>TRBV9|TRBJ2-2|NA|many
CASSHGGETGELFF
TGTGCCAGCAGCCACGGGGGCGAGACCGGGGAGCTGTTTTTT
>TRBV9|TRBJ2-3|NA|many
CASSVLSPPDTQYF
TGTGCCAGCAGCGTGCTCAGCCCGCCAGATACGCAGTATTTT
>TRBV5-1|TRBJ2-3|TRBD2|NA
CASSMTGTSGDTQYF
TGCGCCAGCAGCATGACCGGGACTAGCGGTGATACGCAGTATTTT
>TRBV7-9|TRBJ2-7|NA|NA
CASSPSILYEQYF
TGTGCCAGCAGCCCCTCTATCCTCTACGAGCAGTACTTC
>TRBV2|TRBJ2-5|NA|NA
CASNLRRAQETQYF
TGTGCCAGCAACCTGCGACGGGCCCAAGAGACCCAGTACTTC
>TRBV6-1|TRBJ2-7|NA|many
CASTGFDGPYEQYF
TGTGCCAGCACTGGATTCGACGGACCCTACGAGCAGTACTTC
>TRBV12-3/TRBV12-4|TRBJ2-3|NA|few
CASKRLEGGAPTDTQYF
TGTGCCAGCAAACGGTTGGAGGGGGGAGCCCCTACAGATACGCAGTATTTT
>TRBV2|TRBJ2-7|TRBD2|NA
CASQGTSGTFGEQYF
TGTGCCAGCCAAGGGACTAGCGGGACCTTTGGGGAGCAGTACTTC
>TRBV11-2|TRBJ2-1|NA|NA
CASSARGNYNEQFF
TGTGCCAGCAGCGCCAGAGGGAACTACAATGAGCAGTTCTTC
>TRBV15|TRBJ2-7|TRBD1|many
CATSRDGGTGGFDEQYF
TGTGCCACCAGCAGAGATGGAGGGACAGGGGGCTTCGACGAGCAGTACTTC
>TRBV6-5|TRBJ1-2|NA|many
CASSYTGEGYGYTF
TGTGCCAGCAGTTACACGGGGGAGGGATATGGCTACACCTTC
>TRBV13|TRBJ2-3|NA|many
CASSLDTTDTQYF
TGTGCCAGCAGCTTGGACACCACAGATACGCAGTATTTT
>TRBV24-1|TRBJ2-5|TRBD1|NA
CATSPTGGGETQYF
TGTGCCACCAGCCCGACAGGGGGGGGGGAGACCCAGTACTTC
>TRBV12-3/TRBV12-4|TRBJ2-7|TRBD2|many
CASSSLAGAYEQYF
TGTGCCAGCAGTTCCCTAGCGGGCGCCTACGAGCAGTACTTC
>TRBV5-1|TRBJ1-1|NA|NA
CASSSTGREAFF
TGCGCCAGCAGCTCCACAGGGCGTGAAGCTTTCTTT
>TRBV6-5|TRBJ2-1|NA|many
CASSYGGVGEQFF
TGTGCCAGCAGTTATGGGGGTGTTGGTGAGCAGTTCTTC
>TRBV28|TRBJ1-1|TRBD1|NA
CASSSYQTGLNTEAFF
TGTGCCAGCAGTTCCTACCAGACAGGGCTGAACACTGAAGCTTTCTTT
>TRBV7-9|TRBJ2-1|TRBD1|NA
CASSITGQVANEQFF
TGTGCCAGCAGCATAACGGGACAGGTCGCCAATGAGCAGTTCTTC
>TRBV4-3|TRBJ2-2|NA|many
CASSQGQSNTGELFF
TGCGCCAGCAGCCAAGGACAGTCGAACACCGGGGAGCTGTTTTTT
>TRBV28|TRBJ2-1|TRBD2|few
CASSFFTSGGYNEQFF
TGTGCCAGCAGTTTCTTTACTAGCGGGGGGTACAATGAGCAGTTCTTC
>TRBV6-1|TRBJ2-5|TRBD2|NA
CASSDRPSGNQETQYF
TGTGCCAGCAGTGACAGGCCTAGCGGGAACCAAGAGACCCAGTACTTC
>TRBV20-1|TRBJ2-7|NA|NA
CSAATGSSYEQYF
TGCAGTGCAGCTACAGGTAGCTCCTACGAGCAGTACTTC
>TRBV18|TRBJ2-5|TRBD2|NA
CASSRGRDEETQYF
TGTGCCAGCTCACGCGGGAGGGACGAAGAGACCCAGTACTTC
>TRBV29-1|TRBJ2-7|TRBD1|NA
CSVTKGGSYEQYF
TGCAGCGTTACTAAAGGGGGCAGCTACGAGCAGTACTTC
>TRBV6-2/TRBV6-3|TRBJ2-1|TRBD2|NA
CASSYPSGSGGEQFF
TGTGCCAGCAGTTACCCTAGCGGGAGTGGGGGTGAGCAGTTCTTC
>TRBV29-1|TRBJ2-7|TRBD2|NA
CSVVLRTGTSAYEQYF
TGCAGCGTTGTGCTGCGGACCGGGACTAGCGCCTACGAGCAGTACTTC
>TRBV9|TRBJ1-1|NA|few
CASSVLGTTEAFF
TGTGCCAGCAGCGTCCTTGGGACCACTGAAGCTTTCTTT